This T cell receptor (beta chain) was identified in a study of siplizumab effects on memory and regulatory T cells. Overall study findings and caveats: The alloresponse seemed to draw substantially on naive T cells, which appeared more diverse than memory cells. Phenotypic classification as naive or memory proved unattainable for roughly 80-96% of proliferating CD4+ or CD8+ clones.

Per sample, the assay covered approximately 94,000 TCR templates. The repertoire was sequenced with immunoSEQ multiplex PCR; TCRdb's copy has only in-frame clones and lacks some. The sample lists some 97,000 clones; more than 85% were seen once. As for this clone: What it binds is not known.

The V end was cut by 3 bases, the J end by 0 bases, with 9 bases between. The CDR3 extends over 15 amino acids. The germline gives CDR1 SNHLY, CDR2 FYNNEI. The sequenced material came from CD4+ T cells sorted from blood. The TCR comes from a human donor in good health. Some clones in this sample may be carry-over from other donors' samples. V gene TRBV2 combines with J gene TRBJ1-3; D uncertain. CDR3 nucleotide sequence: TGTGCCAGCAGTGACTCGCCCGGCTCTGGAAACACCATATATTTT. Translated, it gives CASSDSPGSGNTIYF.